One and the same sample provided the 8 T cell receptor beta chains below, sequenced in a study of blood T cell repertoires in COVID-19 (dated by TCRdb to 2018 to 2020). Library creation used the immunoSEQ multiplex PCR assay. Entries here come from immuneACCESS through TCRdb and include only in-frame sequences with V and J called. Some clones fail to appear in such tables; in the studies checked, an unresolved V gene covers under half of the shortfall, and the cause of the remainder is unknown. This sample gives some 65,000 clones in total; about four fifths of them show up just once. More than 9.5% of the sample is taken by the ten largest. Sequenced material: peripheral blood. Receptors originate from a human donor in a cohort sampled during active COVID-19.

The chain links TRBV7-6 to TRBJ2-5; D might be TRBD2 (6 bases). Germline CDR1 and CDR2: SGHVS and FNYEAQ. Trimming took off 6 bases at V and 7 bases at J, with 15 bases between the two ends. This CDR3 contains 13 residues. The CDR3 coding sequence is TGTGCCAGCAGTGTAGCGGAGTCCGGGACCCAGTACTTC. Its protein is CASSVAESGTQYF.

This clone was counted a single time. The chain couples TRBV19 to TRBJ2-7, with 8 bases matching TRBD2. The V gene end was trimmed by 1 base and the J gene end by 3 bases; junction bases not matched to a gene: 2. This CDR3 comprises 14 residues. Germline loops: CDR1 LNHDA, CDR2 SQIVND (reference sequence). This chain's CDR3 is CASSIGGTSYEQYF. The CDR3 DNA reads TGTGCCAGTAGTATAGGGGGGACTAGCTACGAGCAGTACTTC.

This clone was picked up a small number of times. The chain has TRBV7-8 and TRBJ2-1; weak D call: TRBD2 (5 bases). Trimming pared 5 bases from V and 6 bases from J, leaving 14 bases between. The germline V gene has CDR1 SGHVS and CDR2 FQNEAQ. This CDR3 is 14 amino acids long. CDR3 amino acids: CASSPRTAANEQFF. Here the CDR3 DNA reads TGTGCCAGCAGCCCCCGGACTGCCGCCAATGAGCAGTTCTTC.

This clone occurred a few times. The chain combines TRBV18 with TRBJ1-1, with D possibly TRBD1 on 5 matching bases. The CDR3 totals 15 residues. V lost 5 bases, J lost 3 bases, and 16 bases lay in between. Germline assignment: CDR1 KGHSH and CDR2 LQKENI. This CDR3 is CASSSTTAGDTEAFF. The CDR3 DNA follows: TGTGCCAGCTCATCGACGACGGCGGGGGACACTGAAGCTTTCTTT. The whole variable domain, filled in from reference TRBV18 and TRBJ1-1, reads NAGVMQNPRHLVRRRGQEARLRCSPMKGHSHVYWYRQLPEEGLKFMVYLQKENIIDESGMPKERFSAEFPKEGPSILRIQQVVRGDSAAYFCASSSTTAGDTEAFFGQGTRLTVV.

This rearrangement joins TRBV7-2 to TRBJ2-7, with D possibly being TRBD2 (7 bases). CDR1 is SGHTA and CDR2 is FQGNSA in the germline V gene. This CDR3 has 18 amino acids. V lost 1 base, J lost 4 bases, and 23 bases lay in between. In DNA, the CDR3 is TGTGCCAGCAGCTTAGAAAGGAGAGGGGGGGAGCAACGGTACGAGCAGTACTTC. It is translated as CASSLERRGGEQRYEQYF. Using reference TRBV7-2 and TRBJ2-7 for the parts outside the CDR3, the full variable domain is GAGVSQSPSNKVTEKGKDVELRCDPISGHTALYWYRQSLGQGLEFLIYFQGNSAPDKSGLPSDRFSAERTGGSVSTLTIQRTQQEDSAVYLCASSLERRGGEQRYEQYFGPGTRLTVT.

V is TRBV6-2 or TRBV6-3 and J is TRBJ2-7; TRBD2 matches at 10 bases. The CDR3 totals 16 residues. The germline CDR1 and CDR2 sequences are MNHEY and SVGEGT. The V and J ends lost 1 base and 6 bases, in that order; junction bases with no gene match: 9. As DNA, the CDR3 is TGTGCCAGCAGTTACTGGCTAGCGGGAGAGAGGTCCGAGCAGTACTTC. This translates into CASSYWLAGERSEQYF.

The V gene is TRBV6-1, the J gene TRBJ2-7; TRBD2 matches at 9 bases. V trimming: 1 base; J trimming: 4 bases; junction bases outside the gene matches: 5. The CDR3 consists of 15 residues. Germline values: CDR1 MNHNS, CDR2 SASEGT. The CDR3: CASSEEASGTYEQYF. Here the CDR3 DNA reads TGTGCCAGCAGTGAAGAGGCTAGCGGGACTTACGAGCAGTACTTC.

The chain has TRBV3-1 (or the pseudogene TRBV3-2) and TRBJ1-6; the match to TRBD1 covers 7 bases. The CDR3 length is 16 residues. V dropped 2 bases and J dropped 3; count of bases not matched to a gene: 4. Germline CDR1 is LGHDT and CDR2 is YNNKEL (reference sequence). The CDR3 nucleotides are TGTGCCAGCAGCCAACGGGACAGTGGCTATAATTCACCCCTCCACTTT. It encodes CASSQRDSGYNSPLHF.